The clone carrying this T cell receptor (beta chain) was seen only a few times. Authors' methods: The authors estimated nucleated cell counts from reference gene primer amplification. Clones were sequenced by immunoSEQ multiplex PCR, and TCRdb holds only the in-frame ones, with some missing. D and trimming come from the DNA, and the V and J calls and clone size come from that table. The sample contains about 44,000 clones, 84% of which appear only once. This CDR3 contains 13 residues. This sample was taken from a study of blood T cell repertoires in COVID-19. Across the whole study: The United States, Italy and Spain were the sources of the acute and convalescent COVID-19 samples. PBMCs, B-cell-depleted T cells, or T cells provided the cDNA or gDNA that made up the material.

The chain recombines TRBV21-1 with TRBJ1-5; the tabulated D call, TRBD1, remains unverified against the DNA. TRBV21-1 is a listed pseudogene. The sample comprised peripheral blood. This TCR was sampled from a human donor in a cohort sampled during active COVID-19. The CDR3 region is CASRQGVNQPQHF. CDR3 in DNA: TGTGCCAGCAGACAGGGGGTCAATCAGCCCCAGCATTTT.